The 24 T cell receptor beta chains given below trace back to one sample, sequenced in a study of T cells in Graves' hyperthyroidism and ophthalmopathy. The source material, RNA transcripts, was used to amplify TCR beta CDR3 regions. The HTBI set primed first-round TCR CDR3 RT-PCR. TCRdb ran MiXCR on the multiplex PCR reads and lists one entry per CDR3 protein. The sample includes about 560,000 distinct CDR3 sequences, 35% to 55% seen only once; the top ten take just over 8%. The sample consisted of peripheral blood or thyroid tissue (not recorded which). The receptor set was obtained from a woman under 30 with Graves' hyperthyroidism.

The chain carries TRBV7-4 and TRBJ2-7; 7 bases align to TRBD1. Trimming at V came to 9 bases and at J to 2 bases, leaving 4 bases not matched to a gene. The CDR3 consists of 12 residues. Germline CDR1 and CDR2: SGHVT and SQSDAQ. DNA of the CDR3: TGTGCCAGTGGGACAGAAGCCTACGAGCAGTACTTC. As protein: CASGTEAYEQYF.

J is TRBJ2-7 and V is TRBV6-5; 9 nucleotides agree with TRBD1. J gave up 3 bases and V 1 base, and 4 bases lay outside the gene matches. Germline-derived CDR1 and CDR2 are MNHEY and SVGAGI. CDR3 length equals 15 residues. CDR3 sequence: CASSYLPGQGYEQYF. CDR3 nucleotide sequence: TGTGCCAGCAGTTACTTGCCGGGACAGGGCTACGAGCAGTACTTC.

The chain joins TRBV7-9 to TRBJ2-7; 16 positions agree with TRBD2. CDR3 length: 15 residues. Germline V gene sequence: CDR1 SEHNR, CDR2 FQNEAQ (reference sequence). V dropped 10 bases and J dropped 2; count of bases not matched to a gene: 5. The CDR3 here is CATGTSGRATYEQYF. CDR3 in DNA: TGTGCCACCGGGACTAGCGGGAGGGCCACCTACGAGCAGTACTTC.

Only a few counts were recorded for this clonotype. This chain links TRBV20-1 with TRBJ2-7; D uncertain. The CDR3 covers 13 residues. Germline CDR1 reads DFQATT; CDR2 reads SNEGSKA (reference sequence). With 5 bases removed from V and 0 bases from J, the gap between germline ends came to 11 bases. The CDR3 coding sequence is TGCAGTGCTCTGTACCCGAGCTCCTACGAGCAGTACTTC. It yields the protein CSALYPSSYEQYF.

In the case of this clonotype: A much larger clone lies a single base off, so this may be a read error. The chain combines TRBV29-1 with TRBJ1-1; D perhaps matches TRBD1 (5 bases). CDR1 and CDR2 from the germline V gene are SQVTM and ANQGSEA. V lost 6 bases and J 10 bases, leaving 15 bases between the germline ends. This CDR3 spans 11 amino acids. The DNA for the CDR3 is TGCAGCGTCATCCCTGAGGGGCTAGCTTTCTTT. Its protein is CSVIPEGLAFF.

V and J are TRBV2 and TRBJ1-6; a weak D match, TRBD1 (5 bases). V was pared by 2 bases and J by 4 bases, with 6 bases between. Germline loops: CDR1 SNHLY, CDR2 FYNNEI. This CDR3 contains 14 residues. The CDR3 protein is CASSEQGYNSPLHF. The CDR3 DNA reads TGTGCCAGCAGTGAACAGGGTTATAATTCACCCCTCCACTTT. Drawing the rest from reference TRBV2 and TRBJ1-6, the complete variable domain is EPEVTQTPSHQVTQMGQEVILRCVPISNHLYFYWYRQILGQKVEFLVSFYNNEISEKSEIFDDQFSVERPDGSNFTLKIRSTKLEDSAMYFCASSEQGYNSPLHFGNGTRLTVT.

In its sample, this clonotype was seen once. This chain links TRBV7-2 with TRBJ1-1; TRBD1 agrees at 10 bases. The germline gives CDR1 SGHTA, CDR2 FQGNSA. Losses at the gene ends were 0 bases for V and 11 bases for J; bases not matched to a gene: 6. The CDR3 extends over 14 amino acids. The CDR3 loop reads CASSLAPGQGKAFF. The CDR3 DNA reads TGTGCCAGCAGCTTAGCGCCGGGACAGGGGAAGGCTTTCTTT.

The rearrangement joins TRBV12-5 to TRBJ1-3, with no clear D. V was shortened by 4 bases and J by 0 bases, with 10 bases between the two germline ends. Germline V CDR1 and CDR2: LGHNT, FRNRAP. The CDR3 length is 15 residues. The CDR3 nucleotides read TGTGCTAGTGGTTCCCGACTCCACTCTGGAAACACCATATATTTT. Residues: CASGSRLHSGNTIYF.

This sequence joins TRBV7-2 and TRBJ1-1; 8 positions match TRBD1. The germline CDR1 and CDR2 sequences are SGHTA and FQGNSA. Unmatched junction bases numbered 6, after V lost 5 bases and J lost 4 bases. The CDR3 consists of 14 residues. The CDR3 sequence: CASSRQGWGTEAFF. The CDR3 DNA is TGTGCCAGCAGCCGACAGGGGTGGGGCACTGAAGCTTTCTTT.

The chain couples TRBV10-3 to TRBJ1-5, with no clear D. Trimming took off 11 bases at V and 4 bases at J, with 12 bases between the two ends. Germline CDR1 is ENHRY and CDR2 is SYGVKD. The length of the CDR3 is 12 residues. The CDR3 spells CAWSDPNQPQHF. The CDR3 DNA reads TGTGCCTGGAGTGACCCGAATCAGCCCCAGCATTTT.

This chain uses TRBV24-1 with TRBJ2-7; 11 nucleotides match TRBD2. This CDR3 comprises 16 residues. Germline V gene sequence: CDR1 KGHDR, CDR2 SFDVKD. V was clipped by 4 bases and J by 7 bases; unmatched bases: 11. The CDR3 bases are TGTGCCACCAGTGACGCTTGGACTAGCGGGTCTGGTGAGCAGTACTTC. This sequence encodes CATSDAWTSGSGEQYF.

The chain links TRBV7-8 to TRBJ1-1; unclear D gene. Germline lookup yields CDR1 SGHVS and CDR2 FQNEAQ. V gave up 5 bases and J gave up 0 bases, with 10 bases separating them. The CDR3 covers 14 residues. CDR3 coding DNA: TGTGCCAGCAGCCTCCAGATTTTGAACACTGAAGCTTTCTTT. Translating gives CASSLQILNTEAFF.

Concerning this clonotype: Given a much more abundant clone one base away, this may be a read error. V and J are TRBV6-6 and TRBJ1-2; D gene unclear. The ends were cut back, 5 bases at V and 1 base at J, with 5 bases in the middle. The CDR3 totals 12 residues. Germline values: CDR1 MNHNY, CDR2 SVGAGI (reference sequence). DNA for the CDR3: TGTGCCAGCAGTGGGGTTAACTATGGCTACACCTTC. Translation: CASSGVNYGYTF.

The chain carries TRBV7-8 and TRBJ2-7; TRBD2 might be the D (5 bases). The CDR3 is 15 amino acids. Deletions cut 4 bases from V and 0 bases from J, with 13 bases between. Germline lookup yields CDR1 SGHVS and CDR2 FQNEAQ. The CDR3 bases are TGTGCCAGCAGCTCCGCTAGTGGAGGCTCCTACGAGCAGTACTTC. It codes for CASSSASGGSYEQYF.

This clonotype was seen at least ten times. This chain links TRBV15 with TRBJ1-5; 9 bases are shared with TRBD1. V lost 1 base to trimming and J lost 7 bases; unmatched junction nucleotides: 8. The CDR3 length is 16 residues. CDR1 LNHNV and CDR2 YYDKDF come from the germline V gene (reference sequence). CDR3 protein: CATSRVGTGWGQPQHF. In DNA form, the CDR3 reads TGTGCCACCAGCAGAGTGGGGACAGGGTGGGGGCAGCCCCAGCATTTT.

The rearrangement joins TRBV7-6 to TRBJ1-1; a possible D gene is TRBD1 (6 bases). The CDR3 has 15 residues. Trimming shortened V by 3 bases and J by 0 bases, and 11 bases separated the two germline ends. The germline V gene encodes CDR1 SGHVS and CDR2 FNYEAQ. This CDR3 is CASSLGASMNTEAFF. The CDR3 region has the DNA TGTGCCAGCAGCTTGGGGGCCTCTATGAACACTGAAGCTTTCTTT.

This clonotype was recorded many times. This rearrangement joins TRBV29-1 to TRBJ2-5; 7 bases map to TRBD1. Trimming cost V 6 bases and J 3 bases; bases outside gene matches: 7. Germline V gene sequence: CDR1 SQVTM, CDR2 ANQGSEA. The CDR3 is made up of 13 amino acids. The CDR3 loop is CSVQTGKEETQYF. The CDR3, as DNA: TGCAGCGTCCAGACAGGGAAGGAAGAGACCCAGTACTTC.

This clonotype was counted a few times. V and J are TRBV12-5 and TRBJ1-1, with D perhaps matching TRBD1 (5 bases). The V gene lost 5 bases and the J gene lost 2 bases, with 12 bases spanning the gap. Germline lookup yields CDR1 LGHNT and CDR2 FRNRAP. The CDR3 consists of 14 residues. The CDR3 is CASGPRGGNTEAFF. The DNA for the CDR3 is TGTGCTAGTGGTCCTCGTGGGGGAAACACTGAAGCTTTCTTT.

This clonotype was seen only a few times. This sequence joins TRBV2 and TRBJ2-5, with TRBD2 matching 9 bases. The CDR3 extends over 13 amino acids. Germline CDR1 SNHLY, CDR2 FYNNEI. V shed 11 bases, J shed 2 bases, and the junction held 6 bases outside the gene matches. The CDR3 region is CAGHGLAQETQYF. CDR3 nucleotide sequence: TGTGCCGGGCATGGACTAGCGCAAGAGACCCAGTACTTC.

Written as DNA, the CDR3 is TGTGCCAGCACCCAAAAGGGAATCGGCACTGAAGCTTTCTTT. Its protein is CASTQKGIGTEAFF. The V gene is TRBV24-1, the J gene TRBJ1-1, with no clear D. The V gene's germline CDR1 is KGHDR and CDR2 SFDVKD. Deletions cut 11 bases from V and 4 bases from J, with 19 bases between. The CDR3 has 14 residues.

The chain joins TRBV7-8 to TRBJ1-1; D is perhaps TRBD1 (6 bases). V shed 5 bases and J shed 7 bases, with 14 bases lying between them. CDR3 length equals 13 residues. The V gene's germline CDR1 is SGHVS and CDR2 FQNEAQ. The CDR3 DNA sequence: TGTGCCAGCAGCCACAGGGTTGGGGATGAAGCTTTCTTT. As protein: CASSHRVGDEAFF.

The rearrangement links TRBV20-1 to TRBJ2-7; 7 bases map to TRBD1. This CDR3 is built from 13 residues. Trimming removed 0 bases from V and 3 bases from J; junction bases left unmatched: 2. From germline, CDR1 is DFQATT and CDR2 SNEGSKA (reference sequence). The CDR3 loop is CSARDGDSYEQYF. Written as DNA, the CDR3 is TGCAGTGCTAGAGACGGGGACAGCTACGAGCAGTACTTC.

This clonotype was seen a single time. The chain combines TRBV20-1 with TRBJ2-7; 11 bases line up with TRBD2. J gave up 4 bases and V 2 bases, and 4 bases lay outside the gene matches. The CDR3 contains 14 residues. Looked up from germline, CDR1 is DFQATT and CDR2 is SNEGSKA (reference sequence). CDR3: CSARTSGSRYEQYF. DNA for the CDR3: TGCAGTGCTAGAACTAGCGGGAGTCGGTACGAGCAGTACTTC.

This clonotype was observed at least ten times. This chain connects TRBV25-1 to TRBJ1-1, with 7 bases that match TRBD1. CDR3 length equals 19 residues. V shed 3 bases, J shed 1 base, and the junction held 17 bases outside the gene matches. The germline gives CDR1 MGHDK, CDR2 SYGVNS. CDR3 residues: CASSDQPALQDRRNTEAFF. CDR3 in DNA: TGTGCCAGCAGTGATCAACCCGCTCTCCAGGACAGGAGGAACACTGAAGCTTTCTTT.